This T cell receptor (beta chain) was captured by sequencing in a study of T cells after yellow fever vaccination (dated by TCRdb to about 2019). Concerning the study at large: Libraries from fractions with low cell numbers were prepared with the SMART-Seq v4 Ultra Low Input RNA kit. Blood was collected at multiple timepoints before and after primary and secondary immunization, and bulk PBMC replicates and cell subsets were isolated. Two healthy male donors made up the cohort, one aged 18 to 29 years and the other aged 30 to 39 years. Bulk TCR alpha and beta repertoires were sequenced longitudinally to track T-cell clones before and after primary and booster YFV17D yellow fever vaccination. Paper-wide results and their limitations: Only a couple of donors were included in the study, so the extent to which the findings can be generalized is limited. A small share of clonotypes was detected in both CD4 and CD8 compartments, with the overlap likely arising from convergent recombination. The secondary T-cell response was found to be weaker but faster than the primary response, with a peak reached on day 5 rather than on day 15. Most clones expanded after primary vaccination (around 96% of CD4 and roughly 90% of CD8) were re-detected after the booster, suggesting that broad memory maintenance occurred. FACS-sorted repertoires could contain abundant contaminating clonotypes from the bulk population, so computational filtering was required.

The instrument given in TCRdb is Illumina NovaSeq 6000. TCR cDNA was synthesized by 5'RACE template switching, through which a universal primer site and unique molecular identifiers were introduced. Priming for cDNA synthesis came from both the TCR alpha and TCR beta constant segments. Library amplification involved two PCR steps, and the second step added sample barcodes and sequencing adapters. Sequencing of libraries was performed on Illumina HiSeq 2500 (2x100 bp) or NovaSeq (2x150 bp). As for the authors' bioinformatics: MIGEC handled demultiplexing of reads and collapsing into UMI consensus sequences, while MiXCR performed V(D)J alignment. Using edgeR on replicate PBMC samples, clonotypes were called vaccine-responding if FDR was below 0.01 and the log2 fold change was above 5 up to day 15. Each bulk clonotype received a CD4 or CD8 identity based on whether the sequenced CD4 or CD8 repertoire contained that clonotype at higher abundance. In TCRdb, the public reads were trimmed at Q25 with fastp and aligned with MiXCR, with productive beta chains retained. Each record represents a unique CDR3 protein, reported with the most common genes and DNA among its rows. These V and J calls rely on TCRdb rather than the paper's analysis. This sample comprises about 320,000 distinct CDR3 sequences, 3.5% to 4.5% of them detected only once. The ten largest clones add up to just under 20% of the sample.

Comments on this clonotype: It lacks a known antigen. The sample holds no much larger clone one base away, and base qualities are not on file.

V is trimmed back by 4 bases and J by 4 bases, and the junction contains 9 bases that no gene match accounts for. Counted from cysteine to phenylalanine, this CDR3 has 18 amino acids. Of the read, only the CDR3 DNA is kept; its 54 bases are in frame from base 1. The germline V gene (reference sequence) gives CDR1 as SEHNR and CDR2 as FQNEAQ. The label giving this sample's treatment or condition can be read as: live attenuated yellow fever vaccine strain. At every blood-draw timepoint, two biological replicates of bulk PBMCs were collected. A standard Ficoll-Paque protocol was used to isolate PBMCs from peripheral blood. RNA was extracted with TriZol from bulk PBMCs, CD4 and CD8 fractions, and dextramer-positive and dextramer-negative fractions.

The material was PBMCs, obtained 15 days after the yellow fever booster vaccination. This clonotype was sampled from a man between 18 and 35 years old who received the YFV17D yellow fever vaccine. The chain was built from TRBV7-9 and TRBJ2-5; 16 middle bases align to TRBD2. The CDR3 reads as follows: CASSSSGTSGGASETQYF. The sequenced DNA is TGTGCCAGCAGCTCTTCCGGGACTAGCGGGGGGGCGTCAGAGACCCAGTACTTC.